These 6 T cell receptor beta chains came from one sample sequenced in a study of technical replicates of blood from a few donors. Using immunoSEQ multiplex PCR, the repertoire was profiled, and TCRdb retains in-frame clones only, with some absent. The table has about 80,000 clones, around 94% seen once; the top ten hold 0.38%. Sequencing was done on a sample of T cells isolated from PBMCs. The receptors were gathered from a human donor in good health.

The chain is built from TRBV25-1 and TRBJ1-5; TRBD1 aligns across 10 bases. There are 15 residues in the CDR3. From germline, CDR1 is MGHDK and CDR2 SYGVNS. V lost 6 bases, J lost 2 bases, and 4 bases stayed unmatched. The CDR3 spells CASRGTGEGNQPQHF. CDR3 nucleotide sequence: TGTGCCAGCAGGGGGACAGGGGAGGGCAATCAGCCCCAGCATTTT.

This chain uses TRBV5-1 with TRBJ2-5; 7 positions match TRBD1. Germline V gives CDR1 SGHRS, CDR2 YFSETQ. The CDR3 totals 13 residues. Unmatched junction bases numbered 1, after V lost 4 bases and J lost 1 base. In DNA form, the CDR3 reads TGCGCCAGCAGCAGGGACAGCCAAGAGACCCAGTACTTC. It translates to CASSRDSQETQYF.

The CDR3 nucleotides read TGTGCCAGCAGCCATACGTGGCGGGAGGTAGACGAGCAGTACTTC. Its translation is CASSHTWREVDEQYF. This chain connects TRBV27 to TRBJ2-7; TRBD2 aligns across 8 bases. J lost 5 bases, V lost 6 bases, and 12 bases had no gene match. Germline lookup yields CDR1 MNHEY and CDR2 SMNVEV (reference sequence). The CDR3 contains 15 residues.

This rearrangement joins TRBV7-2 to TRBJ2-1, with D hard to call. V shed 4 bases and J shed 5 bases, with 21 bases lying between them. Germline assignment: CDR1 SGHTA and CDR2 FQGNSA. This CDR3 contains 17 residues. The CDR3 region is CASSSHTAFPLNNEQFF. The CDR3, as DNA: TGTGCCAGCAGCTCCCATACAGCTTTTCCTTTAAACAATGAGCAGTTCTTC.

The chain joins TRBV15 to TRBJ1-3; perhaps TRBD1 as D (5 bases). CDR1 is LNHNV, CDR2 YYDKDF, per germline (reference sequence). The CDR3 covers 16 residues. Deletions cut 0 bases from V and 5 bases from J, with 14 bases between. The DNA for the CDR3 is TGTGCCACCAGCAGAGATGGGTCAGGGAACAGAAACACCATATATTTT. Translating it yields CATSRDGSGNRNTIYF.

CDR3 region: CASSHSGYQETQYF. The CDR3 bases are TGTGCCAGCAGTCACAGTGGGTACCAAGAGACCCAGTACTTC. This chain connects TRBV6-1 to TRBJ2-5, with D uncertain. The CDR3 totals 14 residues. V was clipped by 5 bases and J by 0 bases, with 10 bases between them. Germline assignment: CDR1 MNHNS and CDR2 SASEGT.